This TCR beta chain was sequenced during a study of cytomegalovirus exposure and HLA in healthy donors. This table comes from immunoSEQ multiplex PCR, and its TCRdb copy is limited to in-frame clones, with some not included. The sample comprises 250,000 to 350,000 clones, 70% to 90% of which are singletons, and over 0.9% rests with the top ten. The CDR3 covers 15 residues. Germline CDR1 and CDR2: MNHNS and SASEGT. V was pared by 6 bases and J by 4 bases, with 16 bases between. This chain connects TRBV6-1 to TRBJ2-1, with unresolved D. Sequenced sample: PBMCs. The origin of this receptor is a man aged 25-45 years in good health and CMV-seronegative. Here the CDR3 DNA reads TGTGCCAGCAGGCCAGTCGGGTCGGAGTACAATGAGCAGTTCTTC. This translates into CASRPVGSEYNEQFF.